Below are 13 T cell receptor beta chains sequenced from a single sample in a study of human T cells and chemical hapten exposure (dated by TCRdb to the early 2020s). Receptor amplification or capture employed RACE. For sequencing, a NextSeq 500 was employed. TCRdb took the public reads, trimmed them with fastp at Q25, ran MiXCR for clone calling and kept in-frame beta chains. Rows matching on CDR3 protein sequence are summarized as one entry with the most common DNA and genes. The sample records about 70,000 distinct CDR3 sequences, around 8.8% of which are singletons. The ten largest clones capture about 3.5% of the sample. Interpreted using the paper, the time point label stands for: patch test 2, 6 weeks after DPC sensitization. What this sample's treatment or condition label stands for: therapeutic diphenylcyclopropenone sensitization with weekly scalp DPC. The specimen comprised whole blood, sampled in connection with sensitization to the hapten diphenylcyclopropenone (DPC). The receptors were gathered from a woman in her 50s with alopecia areata. Some clones in this sample may be carry-over from other donors' samples.

This clonotype showed up just a few times. The chain couples TRBV9 to TRBJ1-4; weak D call: TRBD1 (5 bases). Germline loops: CDR1 SGDLS, CDR2 YYNGEE. This CDR3 is 17 amino acids long. The V end was cut by 3 bases, the J end by 0 bases, with 15 bases between. The CDR3 DNA follows: TGTGCCAGCAGCGGGGGACCGACGAAATCAACTAATGAAAAACTGTTTTTT. This codes for CASSGGPTKSTNEKLFF.

This clonotype occurred many times. The chain carries TRBV20-1 and TRBJ1-6; TRBD1 is a possible D gene (6 bases). The CDR3 totals 14 residues. V lost 6 bases and J lost 3, with 12 bases in between. Looked up from germline, CDR1 is DFQATT and CDR2 is SNEGSKA (reference sequence). The DNA of the CDR3 is TGCAGTGCCCGGGAGGGGGGCTATAATTCACCCCTCCACTTT. Residues: CSAREGGYNSPLHF.

This sequence joins TRBV20-1 and TRBJ1-1; TRBD1 matches at 7 bases. Germline CDR1 and CDR2: DFQATT and SNEGSKA (reference sequence). CDR3 length equals 13 residues. The V segment lost 0 bases and the J segment 6 bases; nucleotides outside the gene matches: 4. In DNA, the CDR3 is TGCAGTGCTAGAGAAATAGGGGGCGCTGAAGCTTTCTTT. Translating it yields CSAREIGGAEAFF.

The CDR3 here is CASSPQLFF. As DNA, the CDR3 is TGTGCCAGCAGCCCGCAGCTGTTTTTT. The chain joins TRBV7-2 to TRBJ2-2; unclear D gene. The CDR3 is 9 amino acids. The germline V and J ends were trimmed by 5 bases and 12 bases, with 4 bases remaining between them. Germline-derived CDR1 and CDR2 are SGHTA and FQGNSA.

In this sample, this clonotype turned up many times. CDR3 residues: CSVADTETQYF. CDR3 nucleotides: TGCAGCGTTGCAGATACAGAGACCCAGTACTTC. V and J are TRBV29-1 and TRBJ2-5; D is unresolved. The V and J ends lost 4 bases and 4 bases respectively, with 7 bases between them. Looked up from germline, CDR1 is SQVTM and CDR2 is ANQGSEA. There are 11 residues in the CDR3.

This clonotype was counted at least ten times. The chain is built from TRBV13 and TRBJ1-1; no clear D gene. Germline V gene sequence: CDR1 PRHDT, CDR2 FYEKMQ (reference sequence). CDR3 length: 12 amino acids. Trimming cost V 2 bases and J 5 bases, with 6 bases left between them. The chain's CDR3 is CASSLMGTEAFF. The CDR3, as DNA: TGTGCCAGCAGCTTAATGGGGACTGAAGCTTTCTTT.

The rearrangement links TRBV11-2 to TRBJ2-3; TRBD2 might be the D (5 bases). Trimming left V 5 bases short and J 0 bases short, with 15 bases between. Germline CDR1 SGHAT, CDR2 FQNNGV. The CDR3 spans 16 residues. The CDR3: CASSPWTALSTDTQYF. For the CDR3, the DNA is TGTGCCAGCAGCCCTTGGACTGCCCTTAGCACAGATACGCAGTATTTT.

This rearrangement joins TRBV18 to TRBJ1-3; weak D call: TRBD1 (5 bases). V dropped 1 base and J dropped 0 bases, with 13 bases sitting between them. Germline-derived CDR1 and CDR2 are KGHSH and LQKENI. CDR3 length: 17 residues. The CDR3 region is CASSPLDSSSSGNTIYF. The DNA for the CDR3 is TGTGCCAGCTCACCACTCGACAGTTCTAGCTCTGGAAACACCATATATTTT.

This clonotype was found a few times. The chain combines TRBV27 with TRBJ1-5; possibly TRBD1 for D (6 bases). CDR3 length: 16 amino acids. V gave up 0 bases and J gave up 4 bases, with 13 bases separating them. CDR1 is MNHEY, CDR2 SMNVEV, per germline (reference sequence). The CDR3, as DNA: TGTGCCAGCAGTTTATCGAGGGGGGTCGGGAATCAGCCCCAGCATTTT. Its translation: CASSLSRGVGNQPQHF.

This clonotype was detected a few times. The gene calls are TRBV7-2 and TRBJ2-3, with a possible D match to TRBD2 (5 bases). Germline V CDR1 and CDR2: SGHTA, FQGNSA. The CDR3 extends over 15 amino acids. V lost 1 base and J 0 bases, leaving 8 bases between the germline ends. Here the CDR3 DNA reads TGTGCCAGCAGCTTAGAAGCGGCTAGCACAGATACGCAGTATTTT. It is translated as CASSLEAASTDTQYF.

This clonotype was detected a few times. The chain combines TRBV5-4 with TRBJ2-5; no firm D call. This CDR3 is built from 14 residues. Germline V gene sequence: CDR1 SGHNT, CDR2 YYREEE (reference sequence). Trimming shortened V by 2 bases and J by 4 bases, and 12 bases separated the two germline ends. In DNA, the CDR3 is TGTGCCAGCAGCTTAAGGGCCTCTGGAGAGACCCAGTACTTC. Translation: CASSLRASGETQYF.

The chain joins TRBV5-4 to TRBJ2-1, with D possibly matching TRBD1 (8 bases). The V gene lost 4 bases and the J gene lost 2 bases, with 13 bases spanning the gap. The germline V gene encodes CDR1 SGHNT and CDR2 YYREEE (reference sequence). The length of the CDR3 is 15 residues. This CDR3 is CASSTGGQAYNEQFF. In nucleotides, the CDR3 is TGTGCCAGCAGCACGGGGGGACAGGCCTACAATGAGCAGTTCTTC.

This chain links TRBV25-1 with TRBJ2-3; D remains ambiguous. In germline, CDR1 is MGHDK, CDR2 SYGVNS. The germline V and J ends were trimmed by 3 bases and 0 bases, with 10 bases remaining between them. The CDR3 extends over 15 amino acids. The CDR3 is CASSEASPSTDTQYF. The CDR3 DNA reads TGTGCCAGCAGTGAGGCCAGCCCTAGCACAGATACGCAGTATTTT.